The 10 T cell receptor beta chains below were found in one sample sequenced in a study of cytomegalovirus exposure and HLA in healthy donors. The repertoire was sequenced with immunoSEQ multiplex PCR; TCRdb's copy has only in-frame clones and lacks some. The data contain roughly 150,000 clones, more than 75% of them singletons. The sequenced sample was PBMCs. These receptors all stem from a man between 18 and 35 years old in good health and CMV-seropositive.

The chain recombines TRBV7-2 with TRBJ2-2; 10 bases fit TRBD1. V shed 5 bases, J shed 5 bases, and the junction held 5 bases outside the gene matches. Germline CDR1 and CDR2: SGHTA and FQGNSA. This CDR3 contains 15 residues. CDR3 nucleotides: TGTGCCAGCAGCGCACGGACAGGGGGTACCGGGGAGCTGTTTTTT. Amino acid sequence: CASSARTGGTGELFF.

The J gene is TRBJ1-2, the V gene TRBV29-1; the match to TRBD1 covers 7 bases. The CDR3 totals 12 residues. V lost 4 bases and J lost 4; bases outside the gene matches: 3. Germline lookup yields CDR1 SQVTM and CDR2 ANQGSEA. The CDR3 sequence is CSVGGQVYGYTF. CDR3 sequence (DNA): TGCAGCGTTGGTGGACAGGTCTATGGCTACACCTTC.

The V and J genes are TRBV19 and TRBJ2-1; 7 nucleotides agree with TRBD2. Unmatched junction bases numbered 5, after V lost 5 bases and J lost 1 base. The germline gives CDR1 LNHDA, CDR2 SQIVND (reference sequence). This CDR3 contains 15 residues. CDR3 amino acids: CASSVPSGSYNEQFF. CDR3 bases: TGTGCCAGTAGTGTACCTAGCGGTTCCTACAATGAGCAGTTCTTC. The full variable domain, with the rest looked up from reference TRBV19 and TRBJ2-1, is DGGITQSPKYLFRKEGQNVTLSCEQNLNHDAMYWYRQDPGQGLRLIYYSQIVNDFQKGDIAEGYSVSREKKESFPLTVTSAQKNPTAFYLCASSVPSGSYNEQFFGPGTRLTVL.

The chain carries TRBV6-6 and TRBJ1-4, with D unclear. Trimming pared 2 bases from V and 4 bases from J, leaving 8 bases between. Per germline, CDR1 MNHNY and CDR2 SVGAGI (reference sequence). The CDR3 sequence is 14 residues long. CDR3 coding DNA: TGTGCCAGCAGTTACAGTCACTATAATGAAAAACTGTTTTTT. Amino acids: CASSYSHYNEKLFF.

This clone occurred a few times. CDR3 region: CASSQTGGQLTYNEQFF. DNA for the CDR3: TGTGCCAGCTCCCAAACAGGGGGGCAGCTTACCTACAATGAGCAGTTCTTC. This chain uses TRBV18 with TRBJ2-1; 8 nucleotides line up with TRBD1. The CDR3 spans 17 residues. V gave up 6 bases and J gave up 2 bases; unmatched junction bases: 12. Germline V gene lookup returns CDR1 KGHSH and CDR2 LQKENI.

This chain uses TRBV19 with TRBJ1-2; TRBD1 agrees at 12 bases. This CDR3 region has 14 residues. Trimming cost V 5 bases and J 13 bases; bases outside gene matches: 11. Germline CDR1 reads LNHDA; CDR2 reads SQIVND (reference sequence). The CDR3: CASSAPGQGATGTF. In DNA, the CDR3 is TGTGCCAGTAGTGCACCGGGACAGGGGGCAACAGGCACCTTC.

The J gene is TRBJ2-7, the V gene TRBV7-8, with 8 bases that match TRBD2. The CDR3 runs to 15 residues. The germline gives CDR1 SGHVS, CDR2 FQNEAQ. Trimming at V came to 7 bases and at J to 4 bases, leaving 12 bases not matched to a gene. CDR3 in DNA: TGTGCCAGCAAAAAGGGAGGGCGGGGGGCTTACGAGCAGTACTTC. Amino acid sequence: CASKKGGRGAYEQYF.

The genes are TRBV1 and TRBJ2-7; no check of the table's D call, TRBD2, against the DNA was made. TRBV1 has pseudogene status. The CDR3 consists of 16 residues. The CDR3, as DNA: TGCACCAGCAGCCTCCACCGGGGGGCCTCTTCATACGAGCAGTACTTC. It encodes CTSSLHRGASSYEQYF.

The chain is built from TRBV7-2 and TRBJ2-5; 7 bases fit TRBD2. The V gene end was trimmed by 0 bases and the J gene end by 2 bases; junction bases not matched to a gene: 3. Germline CDR1 and CDR2: SGHTA and FQGNSA. The CDR3 is 15 residues long. CDR3 in DNA: TGTGCCAGCAGCTTAGCGGGACTACGACAAGAGACCCAGTACTTC. This codes for CASSLAGLRQETQYF.

This chain joins TRBV10-3 and TRBJ2-1; 10 positions agree with TRBD2. After removal of 7 bases from V and 8 bases from J, the junction contained 5 bases not matched to a gene. The CDR3 contains 13 residues. In germline, CDR1 is ENHRY, CDR2 SYGVKD. The CDR3 region has the DNA TGTGCCATCACCGGGACTAGCGCTGATGAGCAGTTCTTC. It specifies CAITGTSADEQFF.